Detailed here is one T cell receptor (beta chain). Its antigen remains unknown. This record comes from a study of OX40 agonist ivuxolimab in advanced cancers. As for the study in general: As their treatment, patients were administered ivuxolimab, an agonistic anti-OX40 (CD134) antibody. From about 23 to 85 years was the age range, with a mean of about 56 years, and about 83% were male. Enrollees could have had prior anti-PD-1, anti-PD-L1 or anti-CTLA-4 therapy, which around 43% had received. Study-wide results and caveats: There was clonal expansion of CD4+ and CD8+ blood T cells by week 6 at 0.1 to 3.0 mg/kg.

V was cut by 5 bases and J by 2 bases, with 13 bases left in between. The CDR3 has 14 amino acids. Germline values: CDR1 SGHTA, CDR2 FQGTGA. The protocol was immunoSEQ multiplex PCR, while the TCRdb copy is restricted to in-frame clones and leaves out a portion. The sample shows fewer than 85,000 clones, 65% to 90% of them seen only once. The sequence was obtained from an adult with an advanced solid tumor such as melanoma, head and neck, liver or kidney cancer. The chain links TRBV7-3 to TRBJ2-7; D gene ambiguous. This specimen consisted of CD4+ or CD8+ T cells sorted from blood, obtained in a trial of the OX40 agonist ivuxolimab. The DNA for the CDR3 is TGTGCCAGCAGCCCTTACTCTAGGCCCTACGAGCAGTACTTC. This codes for CASSPYSRPYEQYF.